Below, 31 T cell receptor beta chains from the same sample are listed, as sequenced in a study of cytomegalovirus exposure and HLA in healthy donors. Vbeta (60) and Jbeta (13) primers were used in the PCR. Clones were sequenced by immunoSEQ multiplex PCR, and TCRdb holds only the in-frame ones, with some missing. The sample includes around 190,000 clones, approximately 79% of them seen just once. Sequencing was done on a sample of PBMCs. The receptors originated from a woman between 18 and 29 years old in good health and CMV-seronegative.

V gene TRBV7-9 combines with J gene TRBJ1-1, with D tentatively TRBD1 (5 bases). V shed 1 base and J shed 4 bases, with 10 bases lying between them. The CDR3 consists of 14 residues. Germline CDR1 reads SEHNR; CDR2 reads FQNEAQ (reference sequence). CDR3 sequence: CASSLEGGVTEAFF. The CDR3 DNA follows: TGTGCCAGCAGCTTAGAGGGAGGGGTCACTGAAGCTTTCTTT.

The genes are TRBV15 and TRBJ1-2; D is unclear. The CDR3 sequence is 13 residues long. The V gene's germline CDR1 is LNHNV and CDR2 YYDKDF (reference sequence). Trimming pared 0 bases from V and 4 bases from J, leaving 6 bases between. The CDR3 region has the DNA TGTGCCACCAGCAGAGACAGGATCTATGGCTACACCTTC. Translated, it gives CATSRDRIYGYTF.

V is TRBV29-1 and J is TRBJ2-7; TRBD2 matches 13 bases. The V and J ends lost 6 bases and 0 bases, in that order; junction bases with no gene match: 14. The germline gives CDR1 SQVTM, CDR2 ANQGSEA. This CDR3 contains 18 residues. DNA for the CDR3: TGCAGCGTGGCAAACACGACTAGCGGGGGGATCCACTCCTACGAGCAGTACTTC. It yields the protein CSVANTTSGGIHSYEQYF.

CDR3 coding DNA: TGTGCCAGCAGCAGAATCCATGACAGGGGGAGAACCGGGGAGCTGTTTTTT. The encoded protein is CASSRIHDRGRTGELFF. The gene calls are TRBV21-1 and TRBJ2-2; the table's D call, TRBD1, has no DNA check behind it. TRBV21-1 is termed a pseudogene. CDR3 length equals 17 residues.

This rearrangement joins TRBV30 to TRBJ2-3; D might be TRBD2 (6 bases). The CDR3 covers 13 residues. CDR1 is GTSNPN, CDR2 SVGIG, per germline (reference sequence). Trimming took 0 bases from V and 4 from J, leaving 8 bases between them. The DNA of the CDR3 is TGTGCCTGGAGTGTATCGGGGGCAGATACGCAGTATTTT. Its protein is CAWSVSGADTQYF. Complete variable domain (other parts from reference TRBV30 and TRBJ2-3): SQTIHQWPATLVQPVGSPLSLECTVEGTSNPNLYWYRQAAGRGLQLLFYSVGIGQISSEVPQNLSASRPQDRQFILSSKKLLLSDSGFYLCAWSVSGADTQYFGPGTRLTVL.

The chain couples TRBV4-1 to TRBJ2-3; tentatively, D is TRBD1 (5 bases). The CDR3 contains 18 residues. The germline V gene encodes CDR1 MGHRA and CDR2 YSYEKL. With 7 bases removed from V and 0 bases from J, the gap between germline ends came to 23 bases. The CDR3 nucleotides are TGCGCCAGCAACTCTAAAATCTCACAGGTTTCTAGCACAGATACGCAGTATTTT. Encoded protein: CASNSKISQVSSTDTQYF.

The chain combines TRBV27 with TRBJ1-6, with TRBD1 identical over 7 bases. The germline V gene has CDR1 MNHEY and CDR2 SMNVEV (reference sequence). The CDR3 runs to 16 residues. Trimming took 5 bases from V and 7 from J; bases not matched to a gene: 11. CDR3 region: CASSLPPNRGNSPLHF. CDR3 coding DNA: TGTGCCAGCAGTCTACCACCTAACAGGGGCAATTCACCCCTCCACTTT.

The chain joins TRBV25-1 to TRBJ2-1; D call uncertain. V was clipped by 1 base and J by 7 bases, with 11 bases between them. Germline CDR1 is MGHDK and CDR2 is SYGVNS. CDR3 length equals 14 residues. The CDR3: CASSEFKTENEQFF. The CDR3 bases are TGTGCCAGCAGTGAATTCAAAACAGAGAATGAGCAGTTCTTC.

The rearrangement uses TRBV6-1 and TRBJ2-1, with D possibly TRBD2 on 6 matching bases. The ends were cut back, 3 bases at V and 4 bases at J, with 10 bases in the middle. The germline gives CDR1 MNHNS, CDR2 SASEGT. The CDR3 runs to 14 residues. The CDR3 is CASSEPGEYNEQFF. CDR3 nucleotide sequence: TGTGCCAGCAGTGAGCCGGGGGAGTACAATGAGCAGTTCTTC.

V usage is TRBV6-1 and J usage is TRBJ2-7, with TRBD2 matching over 13 bases. This CDR3 region has 14 residues. J gave up 2 bases and V 6 bases, and 1 base lay outside the gene matches. Germline-derived CDR1 and CDR2 are MNHNS and SASEGT. The CDR3 loop reads CASRLAGGAYEQYF. The CDR3 DNA reads TGTGCCAGCAGACTAGCGGGGGGGGCCTACGAGCAGTACTTC.

This clone was observed a single time. The chain is built from TRBV20-1 and TRBJ1-1, with D possibly being TRBD1 (6 bases). The CDR3 loop spans 11 amino acids. Trimming took off 6 bases at V and 7 bases at J, with 12 bases between the two ends. Germline-derived CDR1 and CDR2 are DFQATT and SNEGSKA (reference sequence). The chain's CDR3 is CSAGTGIEAFF. The CDR3 DNA follows: TGCAGTGCGGGTACAGGGATTGAAGCTTTCTTT.

The chain couples TRBV4-1 to TRBJ2-7, with 8 bases that match TRBD1. Germline V gene lookup returns CDR1 MGHRA and CDR2 YSYEKL. The ends lost 0 bases at V and 4 bases at J; junction bases unmatched: 8. The CDR3 runs to 16 residues. The DNA for the CDR3 is TGCGCCAGCAGCCAAGAAAGGACAGGGTCTGGGTACGAGCAGTACTTC. It codes for CASSQERTGSGYEQYF.

J is TRBJ1-1 and V is TRBV10-3; 7 bases align to TRBD1. Trimming removed 3 bases from V and 6 bases from J; junction bases left unmatched: 7. The CDR3 consists of 14 residues. In germline, CDR1 is ENHRY, CDR2 SYGVKD. CDR3 sequence reads: CAISDLGGKAEAFF. In DNA, the CDR3 is TGTGCCATCAGTGATTTAGGGGGCAAGGCTGAAGCTTTCTTT.

The chain has TRBV15 and TRBJ2-1; 10 positions agree with TRBD2. Germline loops: CDR1 LNHNV, CDR2 YYDKDF (reference sequence). Unmatched junction bases numbered 6, after V lost 3 bases and J lost 1 base. The CDR3 is made up of 17 amino acids. In DNA form, the CDR3 reads TGTGCCACCAGCAGGGGAGGGACTAGCGAGTCCTACAATGAGCAGTTCTTC. This translates into CATSRGGTSESYNEQFF.

This clone was picked up a small number of times. The chain combines TRBV6-1 with TRBJ1-3; D gene ambiguous. The CDR3 totals 14 residues. Germline assignment: CDR1 MNHNS and CDR2 SASEGT. V was pared by 3 bases and J by 0 bases, with 6 bases between. The CDR3 DNA sequence: TGTGCCAGCAGTGAGACATACTCTGGAAACACCATATATTTT. Translated: CASSETYSGNTIYF.

This clone was picked up a small number of times. The rearrangement links TRBV27 to TRBJ2-7, with TRBD2 matching over 9 bases. The V gene's germline CDR1 is MNHEY and CDR2 SMNVEV (reference sequence). This CDR3 spans 14 amino acids. The ends lost 3 bases at V and 2 bases at J; junction bases unmatched: 2. The CDR3 sequence is CASSLTSGAYEQYF. The DNA for the CDR3 is TGTGCCAGCAGTTTGACTAGCGGAGCCTACGAGCAGTACTTC.

This chain uses TRBV20-1 with TRBJ2-2, with D hard to call. CDR3 size: 10 residues. The V end was cut by 3 bases, the J end by 8 bases, with 4 bases between. Germline lookup yields CDR1 DFQATT and CDR2 SNEGSKA (reference sequence). The CDR3 bases are TGCAGTGCTAGTATTGGGGAGCTGTTTTTT. It yields the protein CSASIGELFF.

This clone was detected once. The chain recombines TRBV30 with TRBJ2-7; possible D gene TRBD1, 5 bases. Germline lookup yields CDR1 GTSNPN and CDR2 SVGIG (reference sequence). V was trimmed by 1 base and J by 2 bases, leaving 12 bases between them. The CDR3 length is 14 residues. The CDR3 DNA follows: TGTGCCTGGAGTGAAGGCCAGGGAACCTACGAGCAGTACTTC. Protein sequence: CAWSEGQGTYEQYF. The complete variable domain, with remaining parts taken from reference TRBV30 and TRBJ2-7, reads SQTIHQWPATLVQPVGSPLSLECTVEGTSNPNLYWYRQAAGRGLQLLFYSVGIGQISSEVPQNLSASRPQDRQFILSSKKLLLSDSGFYLCAWSEGQGTYEQYFGPGTRLTVT.

The chain links TRBV9 to TRBJ1-2; no firm D call. The CDR3 covers 16 residues. The germline V gene encodes CDR1 SGDLS and CDR2 YYNGEE. Trimming shortened V by 0 bases and J by 1 base, and 13 bases separated the two germline ends. This chain's CDR3 is CASSVAKDGGNYGYTF. The CDR3 DNA follows: TGTGCCAGCAGCGTAGCTAAGGACGGAGGTAACTATGGCTACACCTTC.

The chain recombines TRBV5-1 with TRBJ2-3; unclear D gene. Germline assignment: CDR1 SGHRS and CDR2 YFSETQ. The V end was cut by 5 bases, the J end by 2 bases, with 12 bases between. This CDR3 region has 14 residues. The CDR3 loop is CASSSLTHTDTQYF. CDR3 DNA sequence: TGCGCCAGCAGTAGTCTAACCCACACAGATACGCAGTATTTT.

The chain recombines TRBV19 with TRBJ2-3; unclear D gene. The CDR3 sequence is 11 residues long. Trimming took off 1 base at V and 8 bases at J, with 4 bases between the two ends. In germline, CDR1 is LNHDA, CDR2 SQIVND (reference sequence). This chain's CDR3 is CASSIGATQYF. CDR3 sequence (DNA): TGTGCCAGTAGTATAGGAGCTACGCAGTATTTT.

This chain joins TRBV7-8 and TRBJ2-3; no clear D. The V gene lost 1 base and the J gene lost 2 bases, with 7 bases spanning the gap. The CDR3 covers 14 residues. Germline V gene sequence: CDR1 SGHVS, CDR2 FQNEAQ. CDR3 sequence reads: CASSLDRYTDTQYF. CDR3 nucleotide sequence: TGTGCCAGCAGCTTAGACAGATACACAGATACGCAGTATTTT. Full variable domain (missing parts from reference TRBV7-8 and TRBJ2-3): GAGVSQSPRYKVAKRGQDVALRCDPISGHVSLFWYQQALGQGPEFLTYFQNEAQLDKSGLPSDRFFAERPEGSVSTLKIQRTQQEDSAVYLCASSLDRYTDTQYFGPGTRLTVL.

The chain uses TRBV4-1 and TRBJ1-2; 7 positions agree with TRBD1. CDR1 MGHRA and CDR2 YSYEKL come from the germline V gene. The junction had 12 bases not matched to a gene; V was cut back by 1 base and J by 7 bases. The CDR3 is 16 amino acids. CDR3 coding DNA: TGCGCCAGCAGCCAAGCCGAGGGGGCGGGTACTGGTGGCTACACCTTC. Its translation is CASSQAEGAGTGGYTF.

V and J are TRBV5-1 and TRBJ1-5; D gene ambiguous. This CDR3 is 14 amino acids long. V dropped 2 bases and J dropped 3 bases, with 9 bases sitting between them. Germline CDR1 SGHRS, CDR2 YFSETQ. In DNA, the CDR3 is TGCGCCAGCAGCTTCCTGGGCCTCAATCAGCCCCAGCATTTT. Its translation: CASSFLGLNQPQHF.

This chain connects TRBV11-2 to TRBJ2-7, with no clear D. The CDR3 covers 15 residues. Germline-derived CDR1 and CDR2 are SGHAT and FQNNGV. Trimming stripped 1 base from V and 1 base from J, with 11 bases between. The CDR3 bases are TGTGCCAGCAGCTTAGCAGACACCTTATCCTACGAGCAGTACTTC. This sequence encodes CASSLADTLSYEQYF.

This chain uses TRBV28 with TRBJ2-5, with 7 bases identical to TRBD2. The CDR3 runs to 13 residues. V gave up 6 bases and J gave up 0 bases; unmatched junction bases: 1. Germline CDR1 and CDR2: MDHEN and SYDVKM. Written as DNA, the CDR3 is TGTGCCAGCAGGGGAGGGAACCAAGAGACCCAGTACTTC. Its protein is CASRGGNQETQYF.

This clone has only one observation. The V and J genes are TRBV5-1 and TRBJ2-7; 8 bases are shared with TRBD2. V was pared by 4 bases and J by 4 bases, with 4 bases of the junction left unmatched. There are 13 residues in the CDR3. Looked up from germline, CDR1 is SGHRS and CDR2 is YFSETQ. CDR3 residues: CASSPVAGYEQYF. The DNA for the CDR3 is TGCGCCAGCAGCCCGGTAGCGGGGTACGAGCAGTACTTC.

The CDR3 DNA sequence: TGCGCCAGCAGCTCCTACCCGGAGCAGTACTTC. This translates into CASSSYPEQYF. V usage is TRBV5-1 and J usage is TRBJ2-7, with no clear D. The CDR3 runs to 11 residues. V lost 3 bases and J lost 7, with 8 bases in between. Germline V gene data show CDR1 as SGHRS and CDR2 as YFSETQ.

The chain combines TRBV6-6 with TRBJ2-7, with TRBD2 matching over 8 bases. This CDR3 contains 15 residues. The ends lost 7 bases at V and 1 base at J; junction bases unmatched: 9. CDR1 MNHNY and CDR2 SVGAGI come from the germline V gene (reference sequence). The CDR3 DNA reads TGTGCCAGCACCCAAGGACTAGCTAGTTCCTACGAGCAGTACTTC. Encoded protein: CASTQGLASSYEQYF.

The gene calls are TRBV9 and TRBJ1-2, with D possibly being TRBD1 (5 bases). The germline CDR1 and CDR2 sequences are SGDLS and YYNGEE. V shed 3 bases and J shed 5 bases, with 11 bases lying between them. This CDR3 spans 13 amino acids. CDR3 nucleotide sequence: TGTGCCAGCAGCGCCCAGGGATGGTATGGCTACACCTTC. Protein sequence: CASSAQGWYGYTF.

The V call is TRBV19, the J call TRBJ1-2; 7 bases line up with TRBD1. Germline V gene data show CDR1 as LNHDA and CDR2 as SQIVND (reference sequence). CDR3 length: 14 amino acids. The trim removed 3 bases at V and 5 bases at J, leaving 6 bases unmatched. CDR3 residues: CASSIAGGGYGYTF. In DNA, the CDR3 is TGTGCCAGTAGTATTGCAGGGGGTGGATATGGCTACACCTTC.